The 30 T cell receptor beta chains presented below share a single source sample, sequenced in a study of cytomegalovirus exposure and HLA in healthy donors. Researchers ran the PCR with 60 Vbeta and 13 Jbeta primers. Only in-frame clones appear in the TCRdb table, and some are missing; sequencing was by immunoSEQ multiplex PCR. The profile shows 150,000 to 200,000 clones, roughly 75% of them singletons. Material: PBMCs. These receptors were taken from a male donor in good health and CMV-seronegative.

This chain connects TRBV19 to TRBJ1-1; 9 bases map to TRBD1. Unmatched junction bases numbered 5, after V lost 5 bases and J lost 4 bases. The germline V gene has CDR1 LNHDA and CDR2 SQIVND (reference sequence). This CDR3 region has 14 residues. CDR3 sequence (DNA): TGTGCCAGTAGTTTACAGGGGGCGAGCACTGAAGCTTTCTTT. Translating it yields CASSLQGASTEAFF. Drawing the rest from reference TRBV19 and TRBJ1-1, the complete variable domain is DGGITQSPKYLFRKEGQNVTLSCEQNLNHDAMYWYRQDPGQGLRLIYYSQIVNDFQKGDIAEGYSVSREKKESFPLTVTSAQKNPTAFYLCASSLQGASTEAFFGQGTRLTVV.

The chain uses TRBV5-1 and TRBJ1-5, with D uncertain. Germline CDR1 and CDR2: SGHRS and YFSETQ. The CDR3 extends over 14 amino acids. The ends were cut back, 1 base at V and 1 base at J, with 6 bases in the middle. CDR3 in amino acids: CASSLRGSNQPQHF. The DNA for the CDR3 is TGCGCCAGCAGCTTGCGCGGGAGCAATCAGCCCCAGCATTTT.

The chain combines TRBV2 with TRBJ1-6, with D unclear. Between the trimmed V and J ends, which lost 6 bases and 5 bases, there was a span of 14 bases. CDR1 SNHLY and CDR2 FYNNEI come from the germline V gene. The CDR3 consists of 15 residues. The CDR3 spells CASSLSQSDNSPLHF. The CDR3 DNA reads as TGTGCCAGCAGCCTTAGCCAGAGCGATAATTCACCCCTCCACTTT.

At least ten counts were recorded for this clone. Other DNA variants within this sample encode the same CDR3. The rearrangement joins TRBV4-3 to TRBJ2-6, with D maybe TRBD1 (5 bases). V dropped 0 bases and J dropped 0 bases, with 6 bases sitting between them. CDR3 length: 16 amino acids. Germline CDR1 reads LGHNA; CDR2 reads YSLEER. The DNA for the CDR3 is TGCGCCAGCAGCCAAGATAGGGGCTCTGGGGCCAACGTCCTGACTTTC. It yields the protein CASSQDRGSGANVLTF.

A word on this clone: Different DNA sequences within this sample yield the same CDR3. The rearrangement joins TRBV7-2 to TRBJ1-2; 8 bases are shared with TRBD1. The ends lost 5 bases at V and 8 bases at J; junction bases unmatched: 7. The germline V gene has CDR1 SGHTA and CDR2 FQGNSA. This CDR3 has 13 amino acids. The CDR3 region is CASSTDRGYGYTF. The CDR3 region has the DNA TGTGCCAGCAGCACCGACAGGGGTTACGGCTACACCTTC.

J is TRBJ1-1 and V is TRBV2; 9 bases align to TRBD1. Germline V gene lookup returns CDR1 SNHLY and CDR2 FYNNEI. The CDR3 has 17 amino acids. V was clipped by 3 bases and J by 0 bases; unmatched bases: 8. Here the CDR3 DNA reads TGTGCCAGCAGTGACTCCGGGACAGGGTTTATGAACACTGAAGCTTTCTTT. Amino acids: CASSDSGTGFMNTEAFF.

Of note for this clone: The missing conserved phenylalanine or tryptophan at the end of this CDR3 makes a read error likely. The J gene is TRBJ1-1, the V gene TRBV11-1; D not resolved. The CDR3 runs to 13 residues. The ends were cut back, 5 bases at V and 10 bases at J, with 17 bases in the middle. The germline V gene has CDR1 SGHAT and CDR2 FQDESV (reference sequence). The CDR3 sequence: CASSVQRREGAFL. The CDR3 nucleotides read TGTGCCAGCAGCGTCCAACGGAGGGAGGGAGCTTTCCTT.

The J gene is TRBJ1-1, the V gene TRBV27; D is ambiguous. V lost 6 bases, J lost 10 bases, and 21 bases lay in between. The germline V gene has CDR1 MNHEY and CDR2 SMNVEV (reference sequence). This CDR3 has 14 residues. Here the CDR3 reads CASSQGSTRLAAFF. The CDR3 nucleotides are TGTGCCAGCAGCCAAGGATCGACACGCCTGGCAGCTTTCTTT.

This clone came up a few times. The V and J genes are TRBV19 and TRBJ2-7, with D uncertain. The CDR3 runs to 14 residues. CDR1 and CDR2 from the germline V gene are LNHDA and SQIVND (reference sequence). Trimming removed 2 bases at V and 4 bases at J, with 12 bases between. The CDR3 DNA reads TGTGCCAGTAGTATACCTGGGCTAACTTACGAGCAGTACTTC. As protein: CASSIPGLTYEQYF. The whole variable domain, remainder taken from reference TRBV19 and TRBJ2-7, is DGGITQSPKYLFRKEGQNVTLSCEQNLNHDAMYWYRQDPGQGLRLIYYSQIVNDFQKGDIAEGYSVSREKKESFPLTVTSAQKNPTAFYLCASSIPGLTYEQYFGPGTRLTVT.

This chain uses TRBV6-5 with TRBJ1-5; the D gene is possibly TRBD1 (5 bases). Trimming took off 10 bases at V and 5 bases at J, with 9 bases between the two ends. This CDR3 has 11 amino acids. In germline, CDR1 is MNHEY, CDR2 SVGAGI. The CDR3: CATGLDQPQHF. The DNA for the CDR3 is TGTGCCACAGGGTTGGATCAGCCCCAGCATTTT.

V is TRBV7-2 and J is TRBJ1-1, with 10 bases fitting TRBD1. This CDR3 comprises 15 residues. J lost 4 bases, V lost 5 bases, and 7 bases had no gene match. Germline assignment: CDR1 SGHTA and CDR2 FQGNSA. This CDR3 is CASSRDRGRSTEAFF. The CDR3 region has the DNA TGTGCCAGCAGCCGTGACAGGGGGCGAAGCACTGAAGCTTTCTTT.

This clone was seen just once. The chain joins TRBV6-4 to TRBJ2-3, with D perhaps matching TRBD2 (5 bases). CDR1 is MRHNA and CDR2 is SNTAGT in the germline V gene. Trimming stripped 0 bases from V and 2 bases from J, with 9 bases between. The CDR3 runs to 15 residues. CDR3: CASSDSGLNTDTQYF. The CDR3 DNA is TGTGCCAGCAGTGACTCAGGACTTAACACAGATACGCAGTATTTT.

Comment on this clone: A junction end diverges from the germline sequence, so it may reflect a read error. The chain is built from TRBV7-9 and TRBJ1-1; D may be TRBD1 (5 bases). Germline values: CDR1 SEHNR, CDR2 FQNEAQ (reference sequence). The CDR3 is 16 residues long. CDR3 protein: CASTQAGGRRNAEAFF. The CDR3 nucleotides are TGTGCCAGCACCCAAGCGGGGGGTCGCCGGAACGCTGAAGCTTTCTTT.

The V gene is TRBV19, the J gene TRBJ2-2; D might be TRBD1 (7 bases). CDR1 and CDR2 from the germline V gene are LNHDA and SQIVND (reference sequence). Trimming took 6 bases from V and 3 from J, leaving 17 bases between them. The CDR3 is made up of 16 amino acids. CDR3 bases: TGTGCCAGTAGCTGGACCCGCAGGGGGGACACCGGGGAGCTGTTTTTT. Translation gives CASSWTRRGDTGELFF.

J is TRBJ2-7 and V is TRBV2, with a weak D call TRBD1 (6 bases). V was pared by 8 bases and J by 3 bases, with 14 bases between. This CDR3 comprises 13 residues. Germline V gene sequence: CDR1 SNHLY, CDR2 FYNNEI. CDR3 bases: TGTGCCAGCGCCCCAGGGGAAGGCTACGAGCAGTACTTC. As protein: CASAPGEGYEQYF.

The rearrangement links TRBV4-1 to TRBJ1-1; 8 bases align to TRBD1. Germline CDR1 reads MGHRA; CDR2 reads YSYEKL. V trimming: 4 bases; J trimming: 1 base; junction bases outside the gene matches: 8. The CDR3 has 16 residues. Here the CDR3 reads CASSPSAGQGNTEAFF. CDR3 nucleotides: TGCGCCAGCAGCCCCTCCGCCGGACAGGGGAACACTGAAGCTTTCTTT.

The chain links TRBV2 to TRBJ1-4; tentative D call: TRBD1 (5 bases). Per the germline V gene, CDR1 is SNHLY and CDR2 is FYNNEI. The CDR3 consists of 14 residues. Trimming cost V 8 bases and J 1 base, with 11 bases left between them. The CDR3 loop is CASGRTQTNEKLFF. CDR3 DNA sequence: TGTGCCAGCGGCAGGACACAAACTAATGAAAAACTGTTTTTT.

This clone was recorded only once. V and J are TRBV27 and TRBJ2-5; TRBD2 aligns across 12 bases. The germline V gene encodes CDR1 MNHEY and CDR2 SMNVEV (reference sequence). V trimming: 8 bases; J trimming: 1 base; junction bases outside the gene matches: 2. This CDR3 is 14 amino acids long. The CDR3 DNA is TGTGCCAGCCAACTAGCGGGGGGCCAAGAGACCCAGTACTTC. It yields the protein CASQLAGGQETQYF.

The DNA for the CDR3 is TGTGCCAGCAGCTTGCTTGGACAGTCTGGGTTCTTC. As protein: CASSLLGQSGFF. The rearrangement links TRBV6-1 to TRBJ2-1; D is possibly TRBD1 (6 bases). CDR3 length equals 12 residues. Germline V gives CDR1 MNHNS, CDR2 SASEGT. Trimming pared 6 bases from V and 15 bases from J, leaving 18 bases between.

This chain connects TRBV7-2 to TRBJ2-3; D is unclear. CDR1 and CDR2 (germline): SGHTA, FQGNSA. V lost 2 bases, J lost 2 bases, and 11 bases lay in between. The CDR3 loop spans 15 amino acids. The CDR3 coding sequence is TGTGCCAGCAGCTTAATGAGGCGGTCCACAGATACGCAGTATTTT. This sequence encodes CASSLMRRSTDTQYF. Drawing the rest from reference TRBV7-2 and TRBJ2-3, the complete variable domain is GAGVSQSPSNKVTEKGKDVELRCDPISGHTALYWYRQSLGQGLEFLIYFQGNSAPDKSGLPSDRFSAERTGGSVSTLTIQRTQQEDSAVYLCASSLMRRSTDTQYFGPGTRLTVL.

The chain uses TRBV11-2 and TRBJ2-5, with 7 bases aligning to TRBD1. Losses at the gene ends were 2 bases for V and 5 bases for J; bases not matched to a gene: 5. CDR3 length: 14 amino acids. The germline CDR1 and CDR2 sequences are SGHAT and FQNNGV. The CDR3 bases are TGTGCCAGCAGCTTAAGAGGGGGCCGGGAGACCCAGTACTTC. As protein: CASSLRGGRETQYF.

The V and J genes are TRBV9 and TRBJ1-4; TRBD1 aligns across 8 bases. This CDR3 is built from 15 residues. CDR1 SGDLS and CDR2 YYNGEE come from the germline V gene. After removal of 3 bases from V and 4 bases from J, the junction contained 5 bases not matched to a gene. The CDR3 region has the DNA TGTGCCAGCAGCGGGTCAGGGGGCAATAATGAAAAACTGTTTTTT. It codes for CASSGSGGNNEKLFF.

This chain uses TRBV5-1 with TRBJ2-5; 7 bases align to TRBD2. CDR3 size: 14 residues. V dropped 2 bases and J dropped 5; count of bases not matched to a gene: 6. Germline loops: CDR1 SGHRS, CDR2 YFSETQ. DNA of the CDR3: TGCGCCAGCAGCTTCGGGCAGGGAGGGGAGACCCAGTACTTC. This translates into CASSFGQGGETQYF.

This clone has ten or more counts. The V call is TRBV10-3, the J call TRBJ1-1, with 7 bases that match TRBD1. J gave up 8 bases and V 3 bases, and 3 bases lay outside the gene matches. CDR1 ENHRY and CDR2 SYGVKD come from the germline V gene. The CDR3 covers 12 residues. CDR3 in amino acids: CAISDRQGEAFF. As DNA, the CDR3 is TGTGCCATCAGTGACCGACAGGGAGAAGCTTTCTTT.

The chain employs TRBV5-1 and TRBJ2-5; 13 bases are a match to TRBD2. Germline V gene data show CDR1 as SGHRS and CDR2 as YFSETQ. J lost 4 bases, V lost 4 bases, and 4 bases had no gene match. The CDR3 runs to 15 residues. As DNA, the CDR3 is TGCGCCAGCAGCCCCACTAGCGGGGGGGCAGAGACCCAGTACTTC. Its protein product is CASSPTSGGAETQYF.

The chain joins TRBV10-3 to TRBJ2-7; weak D call: TRBD1 (6 bases). The germline gives CDR1 ENHRY, CDR2 SYGVKD. The ends were cut back, 6 bases at V and 5 bases at J, with 17 bases in the middle. This CDR3 is 14 amino acids long. Here the CDR3 reads CAIRKGQTGDEQYF. CDR3 DNA sequence: TGTGCCATCAGGAAAGGACAGACAGGTGACGAGCAGTACTTC.

The genes are TRBV7-9 and TRBJ1-5, with 12 bases matching TRBD1. This CDR3 has 19 residues. V shed 1 base, J shed 3 bases, and the junction held 10 bases outside the gene matches. The V gene's germline CDR1 is SEHNR and CDR2 FQNEAQ (reference sequence). CDR3 DNA: TGTGCCAGCAGCTTAGAATGGGGGACAGGGGGCTTATCCAATCAGCCCCAGCATTTT. Residues: CASSLEWGTGGLSNQPQHF.

This clone was recorded a few times. The V call is TRBV7-8, the J call TRBJ2-5, with D possibly being TRBD1 (6 bases). Germline CDR1 is SGHVS and CDR2 is FQNEAQ. The CDR3 consists of 15 residues. With 5 bases removed from V and 3 bases from J, the gap between germline ends came to 16 bases. Here the CDR3 DNA reads TGTGCCAGCAGCCTCCGACGACAGGTTAAAGAGACCCAGTACTTC. Protein product: CASSLRRQVKETQYF. The full variable domain, with the rest looked up from reference TRBV7-8 and TRBJ2-5, is GAGVSQSPRYKVAKRGQDVALRCDPISGHVSLFWYQQALGQGPEFLTYFQNEAQLDKSGLPSDRFFAERPEGSVSTLKIQRTQQEDSAVYLCASSLRRQVKETQYFGPGTRLLVL.

This chain uses TRBV19 with TRBJ1-5, with D uncertain. CDR3 size: 12 residues. Germline V gene lookup returns CDR1 LNHDA and CDR2 SQIVND (reference sequence). Trimming shortened V by 6 bases and J by 5 bases, and 8 bases separated the two germline ends. The CDR3 loop reads CASSPSHQPQHF. CDR3 sequence (DNA): TGTGCCAGTAGCCCCTCTCATCAGCCCCAGCATTTT. The full variable domain, rest sourced from reference TRBV19 and TRBJ1-5, is DGGITQSPKYLFRKEGQNVTLSCEQNLNHDAMYWYRQDPGQGLRLIYYSQIVNDFQKGDIAEGYSVSREKKESFPLTVTSAQKNPTAFYLCASSPSHQPQHFGDGTRLSIL.

The rearrangement links TRBV27 to TRBJ1-2, with D possibly TRBD1 on 5 matching bases. Germline CDR1 and CDR2: MNHEY and SMNVEV (reference sequence). Trimming removed 2 bases from V and 0 bases from J, with 16 bases in between. This CDR3 comprises 17 residues. The CDR3 spells CASSLDHTGLTNYGYTF. The DNA for the CDR3 is TGTGCCAGCAGTTTAGACCATACAGGTCTTACTAACTATGGCTACACCTTC.